What follows are 16 T cell receptor beta chains derived from one specimen sequenced in a study of blood T cell repertoires in COVID-19. The method was immunoSEQ multiplex PCR; TCRdb's version includes in-frame clones alone and lacks a portion of them. In the table there are 150,000 to 200,000 clones, just over 85% of which are singletons. The material sequenced was peripheral blood. The receptors shown here come from a man aged 45-65 years with active or convalescent COVID-19.

The J gene is TRBJ1-5, the V gene TRBV19; perhaps TRBD1 as D (5 bases). CDR3 length: 13 amino acids. V lost 5 bases and J lost 5, with 10 bases in between. Germline V gene sequence: CDR1 LNHDA, CDR2 SQIVND (reference sequence). CDR3 DNA sequence: TGTGCCAGTAGTGGGTTAGGGGATCAGCCCCAGCATTTT. Translated: CASSGLGDQPQHF. The entire variable domain, with the rest obtained from reference TRBV19 and TRBJ1-5, is as follows: DGGITQSPKYLFRKEGQNVTLSCEQNLNHDAMYWYRQDPGQGLRLIYYSQIVNDFQKGDIAEGYSVSREKKESFPLTVTSAQKNPTAFYLCASSGLGDQPQHFGDGTRLSIL.

In nucleotides, the CDR3 is TGTGCCTCGAGTGACAGAGGGAACTATGGCTACACCTTC. Translation gives CASSDRGNYGYTF. The chain recombines TRBV24-1 with TRBJ1-2, with D possibly matching TRBD1 (5 bases). Trimming stripped 12 bases from V and 2 bases from J, with 15 bases between. Germline CDR1 KGHDR, CDR2 SFDVKD. The CDR3 is 13 residues long.

The rearrangement links TRBV5-6 to TRBJ1-5; 8 nucleotides match TRBD1. V shed 3 bases, J shed 1 base, and the junction held 6 bases outside the gene matches. Germline loops: CDR1 SGHDT, CDR2 YYEEEE. The CDR3 runs to 16 residues. The CDR3 is CASSSQQGGSNQPQHF. The CDR3 DNA sequence: TGTGCCAGCAGCTCCCAACAGGGGGGGAGCAATCAGCCCCAGCATTTT.

The chain employs TRBV2 and TRBJ1-6; 7 bases agree with TRBD1. The J segment lost 4 bases and the V segment lost 6 bases, leaving 6 bases of the junction unmatched. This CDR3 spans 15 amino acids. Germline-derived CDR1 and CDR2 are SNHLY and FYNNEI. CDR3 nucleotide sequence: TGTGCCAGCAGACTGGACAGGACTTATAATTCACCCCTCCACTTT. It translates to CASRLDRTYNSPLHF.

V usage is TRBV5-1 and J usage is TRBJ2-7; 7 nucleotides match TRBD1. The CDR3 length is 14 residues. Unmatched junction bases numbered 6, after V lost 4 bases and J lost 2 bases. Germline V gene sequence: CDR1 SGHRS, CDR2 YFSETQ. CDR3 region: CASSADTGAYEQYF. In DNA form, the CDR3 reads TGCGCCAGCAGCGCCGACACAGGGGCCTACGAGCAGTACTTC.

The chain employs TRBV7-2 and TRBJ2-1, with D unclear. The CDR3 totals 12 residues. Trimming pared 1 base from V and 11 bases from J, leaving 9 bases between. Per germline, CDR1 SGHTA and CDR2 FQGNSA. The DNA for the CDR3 is TGTGCCAGCAGCTTAGTGGCTCCGAAGCAGTTCTTC. It is translated as CASSLVAPKQFF. The whole variable domain, filled in from reference TRBV7-2 and TRBJ2-1, reads GAGVSQSPSNKVTEKGKDVELRCDPISGHTALYWYRQSLGQGLEFLIYFQGNSAPDKSGLPSDRFSAERTGGSVSTLTIQRTQQEDSAVYLCASSLVAPKQFFGPGTRLTVL.

The chain carries TRBV28 and TRBJ1-1; D is possibly TRBD1 (6 bases). Per germline, CDR1 MDHEN and CDR2 SYDVKM. There are 13 residues in the CDR3. V lost 7 bases and J lost 6, with 15 bases in between. In DNA, the CDR3 is TGTGCCAGCATTAGACAGGCCGAGTCTGAAGCTTTCTTT. This codes for CASIRQAESEAFF.

The chain carries TRBV7-3 and TRBJ2-1; the D is unclear. The germline V and J ends were trimmed by 2 bases and 0 bases, with 8 bases remaining between them. The CDR3 loop spans 15 amino acids. Germline CDR1 reads SGHTA; CDR2 reads FQGTGA. The CDR3 protein is CASSLFLGSYNEQFF. CDR3 nucleotides: TGTGCCAGCAGCTTATTCCTAGGCTCCTACAATGAGCAGTTCTTC.

The chain recombines TRBV6-5 with TRBJ1-6, with a tentative D call TRBD1 (5 bases). The CDR3 extends over 14 amino acids. Germline V gene data show CDR1 as MNHEY and CDR2 as SVGAGI. Trimming shortened V by 7 bases and J by 8 bases, and 15 bases separated the two germline ends. CDR3 region: CASTTDGGDSPLHF. In nucleotides, the CDR3 is TGTGCCAGCACCACGGACGGGGGGGATTCACCCCTCCACTTT.

The CDR3 loop is CASSSTSDQETQYF. The CDR3 DNA sequence: TGTGCCAGCAGCTCGACTAGCGACCAAGAGACCCAGTACTTC. This chain joins TRBV11-3 and TRBJ2-5, with 8 nucleotides matching TRBD2. CDR3 size: 14 residues. Germline V gene data show CDR1 as SGHNT and CDR2 as YENEEA. Trimming at V came to 4 bases and at J to 0 bases, leaving 1 base not matched to a gene.

V usage is TRBV4-3 and J usage is TRBJ2-3, with TRBD2 matching 10 bases. The junction had 12 bases not matched to a gene; V was cut back by 0 bases and J by 6 bases. The CDR3 is 18 residues long. Per the germline V gene, CDR1 is LGHNA and CDR2 is YSLEER. The CDR3 DNA reads TGCGCCAGCAGCCAAGAACTCCCTAGCGGGGGCCCGCCGGATACGCAGTATTTT. Residues: CASSQELPSGGPPDTQYF.

The chain employs TRBV11-2 and TRBJ1-1; D uncertain. Germline-derived CDR1 and CDR2 are SGHAT and FQNNGV. Trimming stripped 1 base from V and 2 bases from J, with 11 bases between. The CDR3 is 15 residues long. Written as DNA, the CDR3 is TGTGCCAGCAGCTTAGTTGCCGGCGGTAACACTGAAGCTTTCTTT. Translation: CASSLVAGGNTEAFF.

This sequence joins TRBV7-2 and TRBJ2-1, with D perhaps matching TRBD2 (6 bases). The CDR3 totals 12 residues. The ends were cut back, 3 bases at V and 13 bases at J, with 13 bases in the middle. Germline V gene lookup returns CDR1 SGHTA and CDR2 FQGNSA. The DNA of the CDR3 is TGTGCCAGCAGCTTGGGAGGCGCGGTTCAGTTCTTC. Amino acids: CASSLGGAVQFF.

The chain couples TRBV3-1 (or the pseudogene TRBV3-2) to TRBJ1-1, with D uncertain. From germline, CDR1 is LGHDT and CDR2 YNNKEL (reference sequence). Trimming removed 4 bases from V and 2 bases from J, with 11 bases in between. The CDR3 is made up of 14 amino acids. The CDR3 region has the DNA TGTGCCAGCAGCCCGTCGTGGAGTAACACTGAAGCTTTCTTT. The encoded protein is CASSPSWSNTEAFF.

This clone came up once. The rearrangement joins TRBV30 to TRBJ1-2, with D unresolved. Germline CDR1 reads GTSNPN; CDR2 reads SVGIG (reference sequence). The CDR3 is 13 residues long. Trimming pared 2 bases from V and 4 bases from J, leaving 11 bases between. The CDR3, as DNA: TGTGCCTGGAGTCTAGGAGGAGTCTATGGCTACACCTTC. Its protein is CAWSLGGVYGYTF.

This clone was found once. The CDR3 is CSVTSGFANTGELFF. In DNA form, the CDR3 reads TGCAGCGTTACGAGCGGGTTCGCGAACACCGGGGAGCTGTTTTTT. J is TRBJ2-2 and V is TRBV29-1; D possibly corresponds to TRBD2 (6 bases). With 5 bases removed from V and 0 bases from J, the gap between germline ends came to 13 bases. The length of the CDR3 is 15 residues. Germline lookup yields CDR1 SQVTM and CDR2 ANQGSEA.